These T cell receptor beta chains were read from a single sample in a study of CD8 T cell repertoires and HIV-1 epitope variants. TCRdb keeps only in-frame clones here, not all; method: immunoSEQ multiplex PCR. The sample includes 90,000 or so clones, 74% of them seen just once. Sequenced: uncultured baseline CD8+ T cells from peripheral blood mononuclear cells (PBMCs). The receptors stem from a male donor with HIV. CDR3s include the opening cysteine and the closing phenylalanine or tryptophan. A D gene is named only where the DNA matches it firmly. Clone size is shown for a subset of rows, as once, few, many or a class of expanded clone.

cdr3_aa cdr3_nt v_call cdr3_length d_call clone_size j_call
CASSPPQVTGELFF TGTGCCAGCAGTCCCCCCCAGGTCACCGGGGAGCTGTTTTTT TRBV28 14 NA NA TRBJ2-2
CASSADREEIGIEQFF TGTGCCAGCAGTGCAGACAGGGAGGAGATAGGGATCGAGCAGTTCTTC TRBV28 16 NA NA TRBJ2-1
CASSLDRTYNEQFF TGTGCCAGCAGCTTGGACAGGACCTACAATGAGCAGTTCTTC TRBV5-4 14 NA once TRBJ2-1
CASSYSAGDGYTF TGTGCCAGCAGTTATTCAGCTGGGGATGGCTACACCTTC TRBV6-5 13 NA few TRBJ1-2
CASSQGNEETQYF TGTGCCAGCTCCCAAGGGAATGAAGAGACCCAGTACTTC TRBV7-7 13 NA NA TRBJ2-5
CASSIGGISTDTQYF TGTGCCAGTAGTATAGGAGGGATTAGCACAGATACGCAGTATTTT TRBV19 15 NA NA TRBJ2-3
CASSRVERQETQYF TGTGCCAGTTCGAGGGTAGAACGGCAAGAGACCCAGTACTTC TRBV5-4 14 NA NA TRBJ2-5
CASSIDEQGFYGYTF TGTGCCAGTAGTATAGACGAACAGGGGTTCTATGGCTACACCTTC TRBV19 15 TRBD1 NA TRBJ1-2
CASRPSGQETQYF TGTGCCAGCAGGCCTAGCGGACAAGAGACCCAGTACTTC TRBV5-5 13 TRBD2 once TRBJ2-5
CASSSGTGVMNTEAFF TGCGCCAGCAGCTCCGGGACAGGGGTCATGAACACTGAAGCTTTCTTT TRBV5-1 16 TRBD1 NA TRBJ1-1
CASSLPGGPGETQYF TGTGCCAGCAGCTTACCGGGGGGGCCCGGGGAGACCCAGTACTTC TRBV5-4 15 TRBD2 once TRBJ2-5
CASSLGPRGQGHNEQFF TGTGCCAGCAGCTTAGGGCCCCGGGGACAGGGCCACAATGAGCAGTTCTTC TRBV7-7 17 TRBD1 NA TRBJ2-1
CASSLVPTSGVQETQYF TGTGCCAGCAGCCTAGTACCAACCTCGGGAGTTCAAGAGACCCAGTACTTC TRBV14 17 NA NA TRBJ2-5
CASSLREETQYF TGTGCCAGCAGTTTAAGGGAAGAGACCCAGTACTTC TRBV28 12 NA NA TRBJ2-5
CASRPRQDGNTIYF TGTGCCAGCAGACCAAGACAGGATGGAAACACCATATATTTT TRBV7-2 14 NA few TRBJ1-3
CASKGLLTDTQYF TGTGCCAGTAAGGGACTACTCACAGATACGCAGTATTTT TRBV19 13 TRBD2 NA TRBJ2-3
CASSLANTASSEQYF TGTGCCAGCAGCTTGGCCAATACGGCTTCCTCCGAGCAGTACTTC TRBV5-8 15 NA NA TRBJ2-7
CASSSSNYEQYF TGTGCCAGCAGCTCCAGCAACTACGAGCAGTACTTC TRBV7-8 12 NA NA TRBJ2-7
CASSFGEGNQPQHF TGTGCCAGCTCTTTTGGGGAGGGCAATCAGCCCCAGCATTTT TRBV18 14 NA NA TRBJ1-5
CASTQGQWDGYTF TGTGCCAGCACCCAGGGACAGTGGGATGGCTACACCTTC TRBV28 13 TRBD1 few TRBJ1-2
CASSPGHRRSGNTIYF TGTGCCAGCAGCCCGGGACATCGACGCTCTGGAAACACCATATATTTT TRBV9 16 NA once TRBJ1-3
CASSRGSGRLTF TGTGCCAGCAGCCGGGGGTCGGGCCGCCTGACTTTC TRBV7-2 12 NA NA TRBJ2-6
CAWSGIGGSSYNEQFF TGTGCCTGGAGTGGGATAGGGGGGAGCTCCTACAATGAGCAGTTCTTC TRBV30 16 NA NA TRBJ2-1
CASSPSGLLRSKNIQYF TGCGCCAGCAGCCCCTCGGGACTCCTGAGGTCCAAAAACATTCAGTACTTC TRBV5-1 17 NA NA TRBJ2-4
CASSIRDNQPQHF TGTGCCAGTAGTATAAGGGACAATCAGCCCCAGCATTTT TRBV19 13 NA NA TRBJ1-5
CASITGGPGANVLTF TGTGCCAGCATTACAGGGGGGCCTGGGGCCAACGTCCTGACTTTC TRBV28 15 TRBD1 NA TRBJ2-6
CAWSSLVGETQYF TGTGCCTGGAGCTCACTGGTTGGCGAGACCCAGTACTTC TRBV30 13 NA NA TRBJ2-5
CASSQDLMGQGASYNSPLHF TGCGCCAGCAGCCAAGATTTAATGGGACAGGGGGCCTCCTATAATTCACCCCTCCACTTT TRBV4-3 20 TRBD1 NA TRBJ1-6
CAWSFDSNQPQHF TGTGCCTGGAGTTTCGATAGCAATCAGCCCCAGCATTTT TRBV30 13 NA few TRBJ1-5
CASSPGAFEETQYF TGTGCCAGCAGCCCCGGGGCATTTGAGGAGACCCAGTACTTC TRBV5-4 14 NA few TRBJ2-5
CASSYGPSYEQYF TGCGCCAGCAGCTACGGGCCGTCTTACGAGCAGTACTTC TRBV4-1 13 NA NA TRBJ2-7
CATSSHTHFRGEQYF TGTGCCACCAGCTCGCACACCCACTTTAGGGGCGAGCAGTACTTC TRBV15 15 NA NA TRBJ2-7
CASSQDPSGNRRYGYTF TGCGCCAGCAGCCAAGACCCCTCGGGTAACAGGCGGTATGGCTACACCTTC TRBV4-1 17 NA few TRBJ1-2
CASSLTGAAASETQYF TGCGCCAGCAGCTTGACCGGGGCAGCCGCTTCTGAGACCCAGTACTTC TRBV5-1 16 NA NA TRBJ2-5
CASSLFPGQTTYEQYF TGTGCCAGCAGTCTTTTTCCGGGACAGACAACCTACGAGCAGTACTTC TRBV13 16 TRBD1 NA TRBJ2-7
CASSSDQRLVLTQYF TGTGCCAGCAGCTCCGACCAACGACTTGTCCTAACGCAGTACTTC TRBV7-9 15 NA NA TRBJ2-7
CASSETGVNTEAFF TGTGCCAGCAGCGAGACAGGTGTGAACACTGAAGCTTTCTTT TRBV7-9 14 NA NA TRBJ1-1
CASSVSGILFHEQFF TGTGCCAGCAGTGTGAGCGGGATCCTTTTCCATGAGCAGTTCTTC TRBV28 15 TRBD2 NA TRBJ2-1
CASSTGQGKAFF TGTGCCAGCAGCACTGGACAGGGTAAGGCTTTCTTT TRBV5-6 12 TRBD1 few TRBJ1-1
CASSTGQGTFF TGTGCCAGCAGCACGGGACAGGGGACTTTCTTT TRBV6-5 11 TRBD1 NA TRBJ1-1
CASSVQGANYGYTF TGTGCCAGTAGTGTCCAGGGGGCTAACTATGGCTACACCTTC TRBV19 14 TRBD1 few TRBJ1-2
CASSDASGLANTDTQYF TGTGCCAGCAGTGACGCCTCGGGACTAGCCAACACAGATACGCAGTATTTT TRBV6-1 17 TRBD2 NA TRBJ2-3